This T cell receptor (beta chain) derives from a study of Ad26.COV2.S vaccination and SARS-CoV-2 variants. Overall study results and limits: CD8+ and CD4+ T cells specific for spike reportedly responded with substantial breadth after vaccination.

Trimming took 4 bases from V and 8 from J, leaving 10 bases between them. From germline, CDR1 is SGHDT and CDR2 YYEEEE. The CDR3 covers 12 residues. Produced via immunoSEQ multiplex PCR; TCRdb's table is partial and in-frame only. The sample holds about 140,000 clones; roughly 90% are singletons and the top ten take 4.5% to 6%. As regards this clone: What it recognizes is unknown.

The source material was peripheral blood, sampled after recovery from COVID-19. The TCR was taken from a human donor who had recovered from COVID-19. The chain carries TRBV5-6 and TRBJ2-1; no firm D call. Here the CDR3 reads CASSPDQHEQFF. In DNA form, the CDR3 reads TGTGCCAGCAGCCCGGACCAACATGAGCAGTTCTTC.